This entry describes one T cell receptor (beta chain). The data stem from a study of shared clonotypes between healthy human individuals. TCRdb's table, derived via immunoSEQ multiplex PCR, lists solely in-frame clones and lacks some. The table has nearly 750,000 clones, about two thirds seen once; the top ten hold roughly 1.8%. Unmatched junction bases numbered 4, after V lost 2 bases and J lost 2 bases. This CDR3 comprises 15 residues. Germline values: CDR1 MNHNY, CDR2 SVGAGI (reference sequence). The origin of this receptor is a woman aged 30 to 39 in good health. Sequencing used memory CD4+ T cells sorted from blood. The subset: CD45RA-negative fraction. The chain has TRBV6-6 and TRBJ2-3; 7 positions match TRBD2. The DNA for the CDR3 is TGTGCCAGCAGTTACCGAAGCGGGAACACAGATACGCAGTATTTT. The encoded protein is CASSYRSGNTDTQYF.